These 6 T cell receptor beta chains were sequenced from one sample in a study of blood T cell repertoires in COVID-19. Sequenced by immunoSEQ multiplex PCR; TCRdb stores in-frame clones only, minus some. The top ten clones hold about 1.6% of a sample with about 330,000 clones, more than 70% of them seen once. Sequenced input: peripheral blood. Receptors originate from a woman aged 45-65 years with acute or convalescent COVID-19.

This rearrangement joins TRBV27 to TRBJ2-7; D not certain. V was cut by 3 bases and J by 0 bases, with 6 bases left in between. The germline CDR1 and CDR2 sequences are MNHEY and SMNVEV (reference sequence). The CDR3 extends over 13 amino acids. This CDR3 is CASSFSNSYEQYF. In DNA form, the CDR3 reads TGTGCCAGCAGTTTCTCTAACTCCTACGAGCAGTACTTC.

The genes are TRBV27 and TRBJ2-3; TRBD2 might be the D (7 bases). This CDR3 spans 17 amino acids. The germline gives CDR1 MNHEY, CDR2 SMNVEV (reference sequence). Trimming took 3 bases from V and 6 from J, leaving 22 bases between them. The CDR3 sequence is CASSFISSWGGGDTQYF. The CDR3 nucleotides read TGTGCCAGCAGTTTTATTTCCTCGTGGGGGGGCGGGGATACGCAGTATTTT.

V is TRBV5-6 and J is TRBJ2-7; D ambiguous. Trimming removed 4 bases at V and 3 bases at J, with 23 bases between. CDR3 size: 17 residues. The germline CDR1 and CDR2 sequences are SGHDT and YYEEEE. The CDR3 DNA reads TGTGCCAGCAGCGTTCATCTTACCTCACTTGGGCGCTACGAGCAGTACTTC. Amino acid sequence: CASSVHLTSLGRYEQYF.

The V and J genes are TRBV7-9 and TRBJ2-2; D call uncertain. V dropped 2 bases and J dropped 4 bases, with 17 bases sitting between them. Germline assignment: CDR1 SEHNR and CDR2 FQNEAQ (reference sequence). This CDR3 is built from 17 residues. As DNA, the CDR3 is TGTGCCAGCAGCTTATCAGTTGTTAAGATAGCCACCGGGGAGCTGTTTTTT. This gives the protein CASSLSVVKIATGELFF.

The J gene is TRBJ1-1, the V gene TRBV30, with 10 bases identical to TRBD1. The CDR3 is 18 residues long. J lost 1 base, V lost 2 bases, and 13 bases had no gene match. CDR1 and CDR2 from the germline V gene are GTSNPN and SVGIG (reference sequence). CDR3 sequence: CAWSQRDRGGYENTEAFF. CDR3 nucleotide sequence: TGTGCCTGGAGTCAACGGGACAGGGGTGGTTATGAGAACACTGAAGCTTTCTTT.

This clone was seen only once. The V and J genes are TRBV6-4 and TRBJ2-1; 12 nucleotides agree with TRBD2. V trimming: 6 bases; J trimming: 0 bases; junction bases outside the gene matches: 9. The CDR3 is made up of 18 amino acids. Germline CDR1 reads MRHNA; CDR2 reads SNTAGT. In DNA, the CDR3 is TGTGCCAGCAGCAGGGGACTAGCGGGCCCAAGCTCCTACAATGAGCAGTTCTTC. Its translation is CASSRGLAGPSSYNEQFF.